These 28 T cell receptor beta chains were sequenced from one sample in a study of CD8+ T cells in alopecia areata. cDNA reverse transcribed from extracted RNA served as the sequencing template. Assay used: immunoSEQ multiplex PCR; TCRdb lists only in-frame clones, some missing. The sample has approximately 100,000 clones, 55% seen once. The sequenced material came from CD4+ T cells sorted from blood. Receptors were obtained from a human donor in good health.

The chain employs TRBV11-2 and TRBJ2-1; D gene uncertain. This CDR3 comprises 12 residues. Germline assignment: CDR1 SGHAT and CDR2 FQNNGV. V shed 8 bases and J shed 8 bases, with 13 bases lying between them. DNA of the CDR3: TGTGCCAGCGGTCTAGGCTCCGATGAGCAGTTCTTC. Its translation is CASGLGSDEQFF.

CDR3 bases: TGTGCCAGCTCGCCAACCGGGACAGGGGATGGCTACACCTTC. The encoded protein is CASSPTGTGDGYTF. The gene calls are TRBV18 and TRBJ1-2; 10 nucleotides match TRBD1. The CDR3 is 14 residues long. After removal of 6 bases from V and 6 bases from J, the junction contained 7 bases not matched to a gene. Germline V gene lookup returns CDR1 KGHSH and CDR2 LQKENI.

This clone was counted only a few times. In DNA, the CDR3 is TGTGCCAGCAGAGACGTAAGACAGGGGGGCAATTGGTGGGAGCCCCAGCATTTT. Amino acids: CASRDVRQGGNWWEPQHF. This chain uses TRBV6-4 with TRBJ1-5, with 9 bases matching TRBD1. Germline V gene lookup returns CDR1 MRHNA and CDR2 SNTAGT. The CDR3 sequence is 18 residues long. J gave up 8 bases and V 6 bases, and 20 bases lay outside the gene matches.

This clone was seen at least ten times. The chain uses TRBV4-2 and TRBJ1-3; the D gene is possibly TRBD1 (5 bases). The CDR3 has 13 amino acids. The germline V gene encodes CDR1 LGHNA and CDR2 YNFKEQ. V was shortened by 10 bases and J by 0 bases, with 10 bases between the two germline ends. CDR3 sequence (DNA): TGTGCCACACAGGATCCCTCTGGAAACACCATATATTTT. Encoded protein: CATQDPSGNTIYF.

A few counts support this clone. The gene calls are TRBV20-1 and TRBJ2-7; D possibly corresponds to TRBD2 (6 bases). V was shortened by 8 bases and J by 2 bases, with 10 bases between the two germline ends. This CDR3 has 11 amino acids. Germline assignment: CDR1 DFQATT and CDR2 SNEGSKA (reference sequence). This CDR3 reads CSTGSPYEQYF. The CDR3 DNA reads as TGCAGTACCGGGAGTCCCTACGAGCAGTACTTC.

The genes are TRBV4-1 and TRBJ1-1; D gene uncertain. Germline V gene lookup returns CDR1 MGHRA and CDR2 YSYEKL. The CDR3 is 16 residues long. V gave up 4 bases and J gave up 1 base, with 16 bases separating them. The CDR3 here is CASSLQVTVGNTEAFF. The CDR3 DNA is TGCGCCAGCAGCCTCCAAGTAACAGTGGGGAACACTGAAGCTTTCTTT.

In DNA form, the CDR3 reads TGTGCCTGGAGGCTCGCAGGGTTAAACACCATATATTTT. Protein product: CAWRLAGLNTIYF. The chain joins TRBV30 to TRBJ1-3, with a weak D call TRBD1 (5 bases). This CDR3 is 13 amino acids long. V lost 3 bases and J lost 6, with 12 bases in between. Per germline, CDR1 GTSNPN and CDR2 SVGIG (reference sequence). Variable domain in full (rest from reference TRBV30 and TRBJ1-3): SQTIHQWPATLVQPVGSPLSLECTVEGTSNPNLYWYRQAAGRGLQLLFYSVGIGQISSEVPQNLSASRPQDRQFILSSKKLLLSDSGFYLCAWRLAGLNTIYFGEGSWLTVV.

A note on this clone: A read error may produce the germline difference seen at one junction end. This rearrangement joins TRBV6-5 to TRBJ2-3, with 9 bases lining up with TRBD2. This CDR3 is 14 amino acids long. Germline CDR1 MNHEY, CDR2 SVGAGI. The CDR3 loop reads CCTKFGLAWDTQYF. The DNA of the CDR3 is TGCTGCACCAAGTTCGGACTAGCGTGGGATACGCAGTATTTT.

The CDR3 is CASSTHRSYEQYF. DNA for the CDR3: TGTGCCAGCAGCACCCACCGGAGTTACGAGCAGTACTTC. The rearrangement links TRBV11-2 to TRBJ2-7; no firm D call. The length of the CDR3 is 13 residues. Trimming removed 5 bases at V and 4 bases at J, with 12 bases between. CDR1 SGHAT and CDR2 FQNNGV come from the germline V gene. Full variable domain (remainder filled in from reference TRBV11-2 and TRBJ2-7): EAGVAQSPRYKIIEKRQSVAFWCNPISGHATLYWYQQILGQGPKLLIQFQNNGVVDDSQLPKDRFSAERLKGVDSTLKIQPAKLEDSAVYLCASSTHRSYEQYFGPGTRLTVT.

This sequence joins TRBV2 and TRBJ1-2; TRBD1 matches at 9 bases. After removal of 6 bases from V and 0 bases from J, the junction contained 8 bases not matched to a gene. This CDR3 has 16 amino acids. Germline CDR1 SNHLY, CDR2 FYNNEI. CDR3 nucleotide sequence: TGTGCCAGCAGCGAGGACGGGACAGGGCCTAACTATGGCTACACCTTC. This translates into CASSEDGTGPNYGYTF.

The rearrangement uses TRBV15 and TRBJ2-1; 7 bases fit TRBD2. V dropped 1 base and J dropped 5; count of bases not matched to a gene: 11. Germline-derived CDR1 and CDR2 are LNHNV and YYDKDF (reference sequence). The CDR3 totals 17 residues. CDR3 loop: CATSRVLRGITHNEQFF. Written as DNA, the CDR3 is TGTGCCACCAGCAGAGTACTGCGGGGGATAACACACAATGAGCAGTTCTTC.

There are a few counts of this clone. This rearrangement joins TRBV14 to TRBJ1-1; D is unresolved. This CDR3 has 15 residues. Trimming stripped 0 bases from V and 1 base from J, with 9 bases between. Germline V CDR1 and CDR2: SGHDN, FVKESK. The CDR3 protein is CASSQDRPENTEAFF. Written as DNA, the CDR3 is TGTGCCAGCAGCCAAGATCGACCCGAGAACACTGAAGCTTTCTTT.

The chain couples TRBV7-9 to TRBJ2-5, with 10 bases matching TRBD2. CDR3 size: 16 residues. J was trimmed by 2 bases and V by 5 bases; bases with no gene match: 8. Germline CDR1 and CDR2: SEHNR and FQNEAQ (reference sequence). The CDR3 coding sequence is TGTGCCAGCAGCCCGAAGCCTAGCGGGGGACAAGAGACCCAGTACTTC. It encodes CASSPKPSGGQETQYF.

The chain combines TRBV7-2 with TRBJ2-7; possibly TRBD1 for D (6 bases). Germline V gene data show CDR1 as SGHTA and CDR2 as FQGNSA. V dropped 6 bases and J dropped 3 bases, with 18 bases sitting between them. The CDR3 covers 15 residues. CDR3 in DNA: TGTGCCAGCAGGGAAATACAGGGTTCCCGCTACGAGCAGTACTTC. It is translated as CASREIQGSRYEQYF. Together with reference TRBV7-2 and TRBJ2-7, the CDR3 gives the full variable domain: GAGVSQSPSNKVTEKGKDVELRCDPISGHTALYWYRQSLGQGLEFLIYFQGNSAPDKSGLPSDRFSAERTGGSVSTLTIQRTQQEDSAVYLCASREIQGSRYEQYFGPGTRLTVT.

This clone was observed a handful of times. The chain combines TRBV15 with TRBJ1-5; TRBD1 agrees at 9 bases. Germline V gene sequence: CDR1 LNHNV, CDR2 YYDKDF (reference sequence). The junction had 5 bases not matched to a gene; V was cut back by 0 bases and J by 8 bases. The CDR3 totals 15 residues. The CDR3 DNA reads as TGTGCCACCAGCAGAGACGGACAGGGGAGAGAGCCCCAGCATTTT. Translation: CATSRDGQGREPQHF.

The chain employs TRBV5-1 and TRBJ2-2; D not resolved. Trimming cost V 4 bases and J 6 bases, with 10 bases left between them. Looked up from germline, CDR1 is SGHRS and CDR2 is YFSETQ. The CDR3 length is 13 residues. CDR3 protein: CASSPDRAGELFF. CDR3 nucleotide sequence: TGCGCCAGCAGCCCGGATAGGGCCGGGGAGCTGTTTTTT. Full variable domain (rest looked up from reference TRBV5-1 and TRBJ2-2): KAGVTQTPRYLIKTRGQQVTLSCSPISGHRSVSWYQQTPGQGLQFLFEYFSETQRNKGNFPGRFSGRQFSNSRSEMNVSTLELGDSALYLCASSPDRAGELFFGEGSRLTVL.

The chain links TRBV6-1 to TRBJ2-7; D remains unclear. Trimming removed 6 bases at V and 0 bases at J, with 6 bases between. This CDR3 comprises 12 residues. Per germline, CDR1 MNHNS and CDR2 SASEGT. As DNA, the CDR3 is TGTGCCAGCAGGCAGCTCTCCTACGAGCAGTACTTC. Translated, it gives CASRQLSYEQYF.

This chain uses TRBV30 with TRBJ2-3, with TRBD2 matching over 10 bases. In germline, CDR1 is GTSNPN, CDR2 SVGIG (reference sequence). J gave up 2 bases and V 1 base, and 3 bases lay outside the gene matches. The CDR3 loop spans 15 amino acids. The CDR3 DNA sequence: TGTGCCTGGAGTGATAGCGGGGGGACCACAGATACGCAGTATTTT. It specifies CAWSDSGGTTDTQYF.

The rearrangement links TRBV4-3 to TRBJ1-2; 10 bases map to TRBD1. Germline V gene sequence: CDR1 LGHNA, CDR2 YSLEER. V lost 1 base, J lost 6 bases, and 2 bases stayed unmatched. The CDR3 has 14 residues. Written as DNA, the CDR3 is TGCGCCAGCAGCCAAGTAGGGACAGGGGATGGCTACACCTTC. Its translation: CASSQVGTGDGYTF.

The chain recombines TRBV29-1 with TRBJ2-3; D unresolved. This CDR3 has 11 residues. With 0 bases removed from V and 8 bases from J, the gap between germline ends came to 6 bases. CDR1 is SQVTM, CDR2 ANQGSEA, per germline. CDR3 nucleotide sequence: TGCAGCGTTGAAGATCTCGTTACGCAGTATTTT. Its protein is CSVEDLVTQYF.

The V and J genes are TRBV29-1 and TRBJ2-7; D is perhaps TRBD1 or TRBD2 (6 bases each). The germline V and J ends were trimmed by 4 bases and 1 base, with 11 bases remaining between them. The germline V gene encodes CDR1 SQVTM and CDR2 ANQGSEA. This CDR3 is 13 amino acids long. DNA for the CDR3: TGCAGCGTTGCCCCGGGGGCGTCCTACGAGCAGTACTTC. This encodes CSVAPGASYEQYF.

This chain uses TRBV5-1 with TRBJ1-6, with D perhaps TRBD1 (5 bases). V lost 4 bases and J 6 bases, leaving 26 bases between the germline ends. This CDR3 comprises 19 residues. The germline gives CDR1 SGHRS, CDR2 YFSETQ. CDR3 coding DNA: TGCGCCAGCAGCCCGGCGGCAGGGACGGACTGGATAGTTAATTCACCCCTCCACTTT. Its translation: CASSPAAGTDWIVNSPLHF.

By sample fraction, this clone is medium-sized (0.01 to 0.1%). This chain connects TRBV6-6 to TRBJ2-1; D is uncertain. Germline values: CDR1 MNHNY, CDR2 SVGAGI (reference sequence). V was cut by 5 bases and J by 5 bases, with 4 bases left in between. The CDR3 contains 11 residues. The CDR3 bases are TGTGCCAGCAGTGTCAACAATGAGCAGTTCTTC. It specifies CASSVNNEQFF.

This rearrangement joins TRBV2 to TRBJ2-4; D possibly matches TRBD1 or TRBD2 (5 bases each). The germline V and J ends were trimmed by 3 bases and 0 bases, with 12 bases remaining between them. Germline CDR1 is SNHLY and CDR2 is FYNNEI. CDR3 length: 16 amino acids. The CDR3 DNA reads TGTGCCAGCAGTGACCCCCTGGGGGTAGCCAAAAACATTCAGTACTTC. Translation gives CASSDPLGVAKNIQYF. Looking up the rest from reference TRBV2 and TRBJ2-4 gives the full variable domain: EPEVTQTPSHQVTQMGQEVILRCVPISNHLYFYWYRQILGQKVEFLVSFYNNEISEKSEIFDDQFSVERPDGSNFTLKIRSTKLEDSAMYFCASSDPLGVAKNIQYFGAGTRLSVL.

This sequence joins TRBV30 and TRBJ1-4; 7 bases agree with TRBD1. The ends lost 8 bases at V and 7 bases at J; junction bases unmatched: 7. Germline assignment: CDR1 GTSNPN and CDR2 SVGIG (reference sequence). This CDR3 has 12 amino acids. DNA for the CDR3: TGTGCCGGTTCCCGGGACAGTGAAAAACTGTTTTTT. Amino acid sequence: CAGSRDSEKLFF. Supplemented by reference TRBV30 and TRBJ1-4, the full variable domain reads SQTIHQWPATLVQPVGSPLSLECTVEGTSNPNLYWYRQAAGRGLQLLFYSVGIGQISSEVPQNLSASRPQDRQFILSSKKLLLSDSGFYLCAGSRDSEKLFFGSGTQLSVL.

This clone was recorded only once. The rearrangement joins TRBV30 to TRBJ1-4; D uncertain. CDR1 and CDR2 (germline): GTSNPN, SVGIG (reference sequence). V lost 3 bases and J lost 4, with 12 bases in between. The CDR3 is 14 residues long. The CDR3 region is CAWRSSGINEKLFF. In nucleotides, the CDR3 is TGTGCCTGGAGGTCGTCAGGTATTAATGAAAAACTGTTTTTT.

The CDR3 protein is CASSQQVSSYEQYF. The CDR3 region has the DNA TGCGCCAGCAGCCAACAGGTTAGCTCCTACGAGCAGTACTTC. The rearrangement uses TRBV5-1 and TRBJ2-7; D may be TRBD1 (5 bases). The CDR3 extends over 14 amino acids. The germline V gene has CDR1 SGHRS and CDR2 YFSETQ. V lost 4 bases and J 0 bases, leaving 11 bases between the germline ends. Full variable domain (outside the CDR3, taken from reference TRBV5-1 and TRBJ2-7): KAGVTQTPRYLIKTRGQQVTLSCSPISGHRSVSWYQQTPGQGLQFLFEYFSETQRNKGNFPGRFSGRQFSNSRSEMNVSTLELGDSALYLCASSQQVSSYEQYFGPGTRLTVT.

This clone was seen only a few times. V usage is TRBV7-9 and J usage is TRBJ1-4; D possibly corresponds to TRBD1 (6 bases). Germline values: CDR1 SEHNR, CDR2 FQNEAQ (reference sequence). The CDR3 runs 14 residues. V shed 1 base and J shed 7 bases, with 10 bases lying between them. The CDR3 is CASSLGQEGEKLFF. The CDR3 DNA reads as TGTGCCAGCAGCTTAGGACAGGAGGGTGAAAAACTGTTTTTT.